Each of the 24 T cell receptor beta chains below was sequenced from the same sample in a study of regulatory T cells in long-lasting Graves disease. In building TCR beta libraries, iRepertoire HTBI primers were used together with Arm-PCR of CDR3 regions. TCRdb ran MiXCR on the multiplex PCR reads and lists one entry per CDR3 protein. The sample includes just over 600,000 distinct CDR3 sequences, about 16% of them seen just once. The time point here: newly diagnosed GD, antithyroid drugs for less than 3 months. From PBMCs, RNA was extracted and then used to make the TCR library. These data also featured in a second study, about T cells in Graves' hyperthyroidism and ophthalmopathy.

The source was peripheral blood mononuclear cells (PBMCs), collected at new diagnosis, from a patient treated with antithyroid drugs. These receptor sequences come from a woman in her 30s with Graves disease.

This clonotype has just a few counts. The rearrangement uses TRBV20-1 and TRBJ1-2; 8 bases line up with TRBD1. V dropped 1 base and J dropped 6; count of bases not matched to a gene: 10. This CDR3 has 15 amino acids. Germline CDR1 DFQATT, CDR2 SNEGSKA (reference sequence). CDR3 sequence (DNA): TGCAGTGCTAGAGCGAGGGGCAGGGGGCTGGATGGCTACACCTTC. Its translation is CSARARGRGLDGYTF.

The V call is TRBV11-2, the J call TRBJ2-5, with TRBD1 matching over 7 bases. The CDR3 extends over 18 amino acids. J lost 1 base, V lost 6 bases, and 17 bases had no gene match. The germline CDR1 and CDR2 sequences are SGHAT and FQNNGV. The CDR3: CASRKTGVQTGIQETQYF. The CDR3 coding sequence is TGTGCCAGCAGGAAAACAGGGGTACAAACCGGAATCCAAGAGACCCAGTACTTC.

This clonotype was counted at least ten times. J is TRBJ2-1 and V is TRBV7-3; 9 nucleotides line up with TRBD2. This CDR3 contains 19 residues. CDR1 and CDR2 from the germline V gene are SGHTA and FQGTGA. V dropped 2 bases and J dropped 0; count of bases not matched to a gene: 11. The CDR3 spells CASSLESLAGIGSYNEQFF. Here the CDR3 DNA reads TGTGCCAGCAGCTTAGAATCGCTAGCGGGGATAGGCTCCTACAATGAGCAGTTCTTC.

In this sample, this clonotype turned up many times. The V and J genes are TRBV20-1 and TRBJ2-1; TRBD2 might be the D (6 bases). From germline, CDR1 is DFQATT and CDR2 SNEGSKA (reference sequence). V lost 6 bases and J 7 bases, leaving 13 bases between the germline ends. CDR3 length equals 12 residues. The CDR3 DNA follows: TGCAGTGCCAGACTAGGCTGGAATGAGCAGTTCTTC. Its translation: CSARLGWNEQFF.

This clonotype was seen many times. J is TRBJ2-5 and V is TRBV28, with a tentative D call TRBD2 (5 bases). Germline loops: CDR1 MDHEN, CDR2 SYDVKM. V was cut by 6 bases and J by 5 bases, with 19 bases left in between. There are 15 residues in the CDR3. DNA of the CDR3: TGTGCCAGCAGCGACCGGACCCCATGGGAGGAGACCCAGTACTTC. Translated, it gives CASSDRTPWEETQYF. Based on the CDR3 plus reference TRBV28 and TRBJ2-5, the full variable domain is DVKVTQSSRYLVKRTGEKVFLECVQDMDHENMFWYRQDPGLGLRLIYFSYDVKMKEKGDIPEGYSVSREKKERFSLILESASTNQTSMYLCASSDRTPWEETQYFGPGTRLLVL.

The chain is built from TRBV30 and TRBJ2-7; 9 positions match TRBD1. V lost 2 bases and J lost 2; bases outside the gene matches: 10. This CDR3 is 16 amino acids long. Germline V gene lookup returns CDR1 GTSNPN and CDR2 SVGIG (reference sequence). This chain's CDR3 is CAWSPRWTGVPYEQYF. The CDR3 DNA is TGTGCCTGGAGTCCCCGATGGACAGGGGTACCCTACGAGCAGTACTTC.

The rearrangement links TRBV6-1 to TRBJ2-3; D uncertain. The assigned J gene may be wrong: the sequence end matches TRBJ2-5 better. Germline V gene data show CDR1 as MNHNS and CDR2 as SASEGT. CDR3 length equals 13 residues. The CDR3 DNA sequence: TGTGCCAGCAGGGGCGCCCTGTTTGAGACCCAGTACTTC. This codes for CASRGALFETQYF.

This clonotype was counted at least ten times. The chain links TRBV12-3 or TRBV12-4 to TRBJ1-2; a possible D gene is TRBD1 (6 bases). The CDR3 runs 13 residues. The V end lost 6 bases, the J end lost 7 bases, and 15 bases lay between the germline ends. This CDR3 is CASRSTGVGGYTF. In nucleotides, the CDR3 is TGTGCCAGCAGATCGACAGGTGTAGGTGGCTACACCTTC.

Of note for this clonotype: A far larger clone lies a single base away; this is likely a read error. The chain carries TRBV12-3 or TRBV12-4 and TRBJ2-3; D is undetermined. The better agreement between TRBJ2-5 and the DNA end casts doubt on the J call. The CDR3 spans 13 residues. The CDR3 region is CVSSLVSDGTQYF. The CDR3 DNA is TGTGTCAGCAGTTTAGTGTCGGACGGGACCCAGTACTTC.

This chain connects TRBV5-1 to TRBJ2-5; TRBD2 agrees at 7 bases. V lost 2 bases and J lost 5; bases outside the gene matches: 9. The CDR3 totals 15 residues. CDR1 is SGHRS, CDR2 YFSETQ, per germline. In nucleotides, the CDR3 is TGCGCCAGCAGCTTAAGCGGGGAAACGTGGGAGACCCAGTACTTC. This gives the protein CASSLSGETWETQYF.

The CDR3 reads CASSKPVNTEAFF. The CDR3 bases are TGTGCCAGCAGCAAACCCGTGAACACTGAAGCTTTCTTT. This chain uses TRBV7-3 with TRBJ1-1; unclear D gene. The CDR3 is made up of 13 amino acids. Trimming removed 5 bases at V and 0 bases at J, with 7 bases between. Germline loops: CDR1 SGHTA, CDR2 FQGTGA.

This clonotype was found many times. The chain links TRBV14 to TRBJ2-5, with 9 bases aligning to TRBD2. Germline trimming cut 5 bases from V and 4 bases from J; bases unmatched to any gene: 8. This CDR3 has 15 amino acids. The germline CDR1 and CDR2 sequences are SGHDN and FVKESK. As DNA, the CDR3 is TGTGCCAGCAGCTTACGATTAGCGGGAGTAGAGACCCAGTACTTC. Its protein is CASSLRLAGVETQYF.

This clonotype was seen ten or more times. The chain joins TRBV28 to TRBJ2-1; D unclear. This CDR3 has 15 residues. CDR1 and CDR2 (germline): MDHEN, SYDVKM. Trimming shortened V by 3 bases and J by 0 bases, and 9 bases separated the two germline ends. CDR3 sequence reads: CASSFPPSSYNEQFF. CDR3 bases: TGTGCCAGCAGTTTTCCTCCAAGCTCCTACAATGAGCAGTTCTTC.

This clonotype was detected many times. The chain carries TRBV7-3 and TRBJ2-2, with 7 bases matching TRBD2. V lost 2 bases, J lost 2 bases, and 5 bases stayed unmatched. The CDR3 is made up of 16 amino acids. CDR1 SGHTA and CDR2 FQGTGA come from the germline V gene. CDR3 region: CASSLRLAENTGELFF. As DNA, the CDR3 is TGTGCCAGCAGCTTACGCCTAGCGGAAAACACCGGGGAGCTGTTTTTT. Based on the CDR3 plus reference TRBV7-3 and TRBJ2-2, the full variable domain is GAGVSQTPSNKVTEKGKYVELRCDPISGHTALYWYRQSLGQGPEFLIYFQGTGAADDSGLPNDRFFAVRPEGSVSTLKIQRTERGDSAVYLCASSLRLAENTGELFFGEGSRLTVL.

This clonotype was counted ten times or more. The J gene is TRBJ1-5, the V gene TRBV6-1; D is uncertain. The V end lost 2 bases, the J end lost 0 bases, and 11 bases lay between the germline ends. Looked up from germline, CDR1 is MNHNS and CDR2 is SASEGT. The CDR3 has 16 amino acids. The CDR3 DNA sequence: TGTGCCAGCAGTGAACCGACGGCTGGTAGCAATCAGCCCCAGCATTTT. Translated, it gives CASSEPTAGSNQPQHF.

This clonotype was seen ten or more times. The gene calls are TRBV11-2 and TRBJ2-7; D is ambiguous. CDR1 is SGHAT and CDR2 is FQNNGV in the germline V gene. The V and J ends lost 4 bases and 3 bases respectively, with 10 bases between them. The CDR3 runs 13 residues. CDR3 in amino acids: CASSSLRLYEQYF. The CDR3 bases are TGTGCCAGCAGCTCCCTACGTCTCTACGAGCAGTACTTC. The whole variable domain, remainder taken from reference TRBV11-2 and TRBJ2-7, is EAGVAQSPRYKIIEKRQSVAFWCNPISGHATLYWYQQILGQGPKLLIQFQNNGVVDDSQLPKDRFSAERLKGVDSTLKIQPAKLEDSAVYLCASSSLRLYEQYFGPGTRLTVT.

This rearrangement joins TRBV5-7 to TRBJ2-4; D gene unclear. TRBV5-7 is placed among ORFs of uncertain function. This CDR3 spans 15 amino acids. Trimming took off 1 base at V and 0 bases at J, with 8 bases between the two ends. Here the CDR3 reads CASSLTHPAKNIQYF. CDR3 DNA sequence: TGTGCCAGCAGCTTGACGCACCCAGCCAAAAACATTCAGTACTTC.

This clonotype was counted at least ten times. The V call is TRBV2, the J call TRBJ2-1; 9 bases align to TRBD2. Germline CDR1 SNHLY, CDR2 FYNNEI. This CDR3 contains 16 residues. Losses at the gene ends were 4 bases for V and 4 bases for J; bases not matched to a gene: 8. CDR3 bases: TGTGCCAGCAGTGGGGGGCTAGCGGGGATATACAATGAGCAGTTCTTC. This sequence encodes CASSGGLAGIYNEQFF.

The chain recombines TRBV5-1 with TRBJ2-3; the match to TRBD2 covers 12 bases. This CDR3 comprises 15 residues. Looked up from germline, CDR1 is SGHRS and CDR2 is YFSETQ. V was clipped by 5 bases and J by 6 bases; unmatched bases: 7. CDR3 in DNA: TGCGCCAGCAGACCTAGCGGGAGGGGAGGTGATACGCAGTATTTT. As protein: CASRPSGRGGDTQYF.

Ten or more counts support this clonotype. The chain combines TRBV24-1 with TRBJ2-1; a weak D match, TRBD2 (5 bases). The germline V gene has CDR1 KGHDR and CDR2 SFDVKD. Trimming removed 0 bases from V and 8 bases from J, with 13 bases in between. This CDR3 contains 15 residues. The CDR3 protein is CATSDLRETRDEQFF. CDR3 bases: TGTGCCACCAGTGATTTGCGGGAAACACGAGATGAGCAGTTCTTC.

This clonotype appeared a few times. The J gene is TRBJ2-1, the V gene TRBV7-6; 9 bases are shared with TRBD2. The junction had 3 bases not matched to a gene; V was cut back by 1 base and J by 2 bases. The germline V gene has CDR1 SGHVS and CDR2 FNYEAQ. This CDR3 is built from 16 residues. The chain's CDR3 is CASSLGVAGAYNEQFF. The CDR3 coding sequence is TGTGCCAGCAGCTTAGGGGTAGCGGGAGCCTACAATGAGCAGTTCTTC.

This clonotype was counted ten times or more. The rearrangement joins TRBV2 to TRBJ1-3, with D possibly TRBD1 on 5 matching bases. This CDR3 is 20 amino acids long. V was cut by 3 bases and J by 5 bases, with 29 bases left in between. Germline-derived CDR1 and CDR2 are SNHLY and FYNNEI. This CDR3 reads CASSERGRMPIVDGRNTIYF. The CDR3 DNA reads TGTGCCAGCAGTGAGAGGGGCAGGATGCCTATAGTCGACGGTCGAAACACCATATATTTT. Supplemented by reference TRBV2 and TRBJ1-3, the full variable domain reads EPEVTQTPSHQVTQMGQEVILRCVPISNHLYFYWYRQILGQKVEFLVSFYNNEISEKSEIFDDQFSVERPDGSNFTLKIRSTKLEDSAMYFCASSERGRMPIVDGRNTIYFGEGSWLTVV.

The sample holds many counts of this clonotype. This rearrangement joins TRBV7-9 to TRBJ1-3, with D hard to call. Trimming took 5 bases from V and 4 from J, leaving 18 bases between them. The CDR3 is made up of 16 amino acids. Germline V gives CDR1 SEHNR, CDR2 FQNEAQ (reference sequence). The CDR3 region has the DNA TGTGCCAGCAGCCAACTAGTAGGAGCGGTGGGAAACACCATATATTTT. Translating gives CASSQLVGAVGNTIYF.

CDR3 sequence: CAISGSGERPQHF. The DNA of the CDR3 is TGTGCCATCAGTGGATCCGGGGAGCGGCCCCAGCATTTT. The chain links TRBV10-3 to TRBJ1-5; no firm D call. Trimming left V 4 bases short and J 9 bases short, with 13 bases between. The CDR3 is 13 residues long. Germline V gene lookup returns CDR1 ENHRY and CDR2 SYGVKD.